The 32 T cell receptor beta chains reported below all come from one sample, sequenced in a study of shared clonotypes between healthy human individuals. Generated by immunoSEQ multiplex PCR, the TCRdb table keeps only in-frame clones and is missing some. In the table there are nearly 1 million clones, 76% of which are singletons. Specimen: memory CD4+ T cells sorted from blood. The subset was: CD45RA-negative fraction. The receptors shown here come from a man younger than 35 in good health.

This chain connects TRBV19 to TRBJ2-3; D call uncertain. CDR1 and CDR2 (germline): LNHDA, SQIVND (reference sequence). V lost 9 bases and J 0 bases, leaving 13 bases between the germline ends. CDR3 length equals 14 residues. The CDR3 coding sequence is TGTGCCAGCCGGACGGGCTCAAGCACAGATACGCAGTATTTT. Translating gives CASRTGSSTDTQYF.

The chain has TRBV25-1 and TRBJ2-7; possible D gene TRBD1, 7 bases. The CDR3 loop spans 18 amino acids. Trimming took 10 bases from V and 7 from J, leaving 35 bases between them. Germline V CDR1 and CDR2: MGHDK, SYGVNS. CDR3 coding DNA: TGTGCCACCCAGGGTGGCAGGGGGTGGGGGACTGGCGGGCCTGAGCAGTACTTC. Encoded protein: CATQGGRGWGTGGPEQYF.

This sequence joins TRBV11-2 and TRBJ2-1; tentative D call: TRBD1 (5 bases). Germline assignment: CDR1 SGHAT and CDR2 FQNNGV. CDR3 size: 15 residues. V dropped 2 bases and J dropped 7 bases, with 15 bases sitting between them. CDR3: CASSLQQGPSNEQFF. CDR3 coding DNA: TGTGCCAGCAGCTTACAGCAGGGTCCCTCAAATGAGCAGTTCTTC.

This chain uses TRBV10-3 with TRBJ1-5, with TRBD1 as a possible D gene (6 bases). In germline, CDR1 is ENHRY, CDR2 SYGVKD. V was clipped by 3 bases and J by 3 bases, with 12 bases between them. The CDR3 sequence is 15 residues long. The CDR3 DNA reads TGTGCCATCAGTGACCCAGGGACACCCAATCAGCCCCAGCATTTT. Translated: CAISDPGTPNQPQHF.

V gene TRBV7-9 combines with J gene TRBJ2-5; 9 bases match TRBD2. Germline CDR1 reads SEHNR; CDR2 reads FQNEAQ (reference sequence). J gave up 3 bases and V 4 bases, and 9 bases lay outside the gene matches. The CDR3 length is 16 residues. The CDR3 sequence: CASSYSGGTGEETQYF. The CDR3 bases are TGTGCCAGCAGCTATAGCGGGGGAACCGGAGAAGAGACCCAGTACTTC.

Of note for this clone: The sample carries other DNA sequences with the same CDR3. This chain links TRBV5-1 with TRBJ2-2, with unresolved D. Germline assignment: CDR1 SGHRS and CDR2 YFSETQ. Trimming removed 0 bases at V and 3 bases at J, with 3 bases between. The CDR3 contains 13 residues. This CDR3 reads CASSLEYTGELFF. As DNA, the CDR3 is TGCGCCAGCAGCTTGGAATACACCGGGGAGCTGTTTTTT.

The chain has TRBV11-1 and TRBJ1-3, with D possibly being TRBD1 (6 bases). Trimming removed 3 bases at V and 0 bases at J, with 12 bases between. There are 16 residues in the CDR3. Germline loops: CDR1 SGHAT, CDR2 FQDESV (reference sequence). CDR3 sequence: CASSLDRLNSGNTIYF. The CDR3 DNA is TGTGCCAGCAGCTTGGACAGACTCAACTCTGGAAACACCATATATTTT.

V is TRBV6-5 and J is TRBJ2-3; D not certain. Trimming removed 5 bases at V and 4 bases at J, with 13 bases between. Germline CDR1 and CDR2: MNHEY and SVGAGI. This CDR3 is 14 amino acids long. The CDR3 sequence: CASSPDQLADTQYF. The CDR3 DNA sequence: TGTGCCAGCAGTCCGGATCAGTTGGCAGATACGCAGTATTTT.

This clone was counted once. The CDR3 DNA is TGTGCCAGCAGTTACCAACTAGCAACTATCTACGAGCAGTACTTC. Translating it yields CASSYQLATIYEQYF. The V call is TRBV6-6, the J call TRBJ2-7, with TRBD2 as a possible D gene (6 bases). The CDR3 totals 15 residues. V lost 2 bases, J lost 3 bases, and 14 bases lay in between. Germline V gene lookup returns CDR1 MNHNY and CDR2 SVGAGI (reference sequence).

In its sample, this clone was seen a few times. V and J are TRBV10-2 and TRBJ2-3; D uncertain. Looked up from germline, CDR1 is WSHSY and CDR2 is SAAADI. The CDR3 contains 13 residues. The V end lost 0 bases, the J end lost 7 bases, and 8 bases lay between the germline ends. The CDR3 is CASSESPLNTQYF. The CDR3, as DNA: TGCGCCAGCAGTGAGTCGCCGCTTAATACGCAGTATTTT.

J is TRBJ2-3 and V is TRBV27, with 10 bases that match TRBD2. The CDR3 sequence is 18 residues long. Germline V CDR1 and CDR2: MNHEY, SMNVEV (reference sequence). The junction had 11 bases not matched to a gene; V was cut back by 4 bases and J by 1 base. In nucleotides, the CDR3 is TGTGCCAGCAGTTCCTCTTTGCTAGCGGGGGAACGCACAGATACGCAGTATTTT. This gives the protein CASSSSLLAGERTDTQYF.

This clone was counted between two and nine times. V gene TRBV29-1 combines with J gene TRBJ2-6; 8 bases are shared with TRBD2. The CDR3 is 15 amino acids. After removal of 6 bases from V and 2 bases from J, the junction contained 6 bases not matched to a gene. Germline V gene sequence: CDR1 SQVTM, CDR2 ANQGSEA. The CDR3 is CSVPRGAPGANVLTF. The CDR3 DNA follows: TGCAGCGTACCGCGGGGGGCCCCTGGGGCCAACGTCCTGACTTTC.

The chain employs TRBV18 and TRBJ2-3; possible D gene TRBD1, 6 bases. This CDR3 contains 14 residues. Looked up from germline, CDR1 is KGHSH and CDR2 is LQKENI. The V end lost 0 bases, the J end lost 6 bases, and 10 bases lay between the germline ends. CDR3 in DNA: TGTGCCAGCTCACCACCGGACAGTGCGGATACGCAGTATTTT. Translating it yields CASSPPDSADTQYF.

V and J are TRBV4-2 and TRBJ2-2; a weak D match, TRBD2 (6 bases). The germline CDR1 and CDR2 sequences are LGHNA and YNFKEQ. This CDR3 comprises 16 residues. V lost 0 bases to trimming and J lost 4 bases, with 12 bases between them. The CDR3, as DNA: TGTGCCAGCAGCCAAGAGAGCGCCGGGGGCACCGGGGAGCTGTTTTTT. Protein product: CASSQESAGGTGELFF.

This chain connects TRBV30 to TRBJ1-3, with D possibly TRBD1 on 6 matching bases. The germline V gene encodes CDR1 GTSNPN and CDR2 SVGIG (reference sequence). Trimming stripped 4 bases from V and 2 bases from J, with 12 bases between. The CDR3 has 14 residues. CDR3 coding DNA: TGTGCCTGGATTTTCGCAGGGGCTGGAAACACCATATATTTT. Translation: CAWIFAGAGNTIYF. Variable domain in full (rest from reference TRBV30 and TRBJ1-3): SQTIHQWPATLVQPVGSPLSLECTVEGTSNPNLYWYRQAAGRGLQLLFYSVGIGQISSEVPQNLSASRPQDRQFILSSKKLLLSDSGFYLCAWIFAGAGNTIYFGEGSWLTVV.

The V call is TRBV9, the J call TRBJ2-2, with TRBD2 matching over 7 bases. Germline CDR1 reads SGDLS; CDR2 reads YYNGEE. The CDR3 runs to 14 residues. The ends lost 4 bases at V and 7 bases at J; junction bases unmatched: 7. This CDR3 is CASSSRLAVGELFF. As DNA, the CDR3 is TGTGCCAGCAGCTCAAGACTAGCTGTCGGGGAGCTGTTTTTT.

This clone appeared a single time. The chain has TRBV18 and TRBJ1-1; D call uncertain. Germline V lookup: CDR1 KGHSH, CDR2 LQKENI. Trimming cost V 3 bases and J 3 bases, with 11 bases left between them. The CDR3 has 14 amino acids. Here the CDR3 reads CASSPLNRDTEAFF. The DNA of the CDR3 is TGTGCCAGCTCACCCCTCAACCGGGACACTGAAGCTTTCTTT.

J is TRBJ2-3 and V is TRBV7-2; TRBD2 might be the D (6 bases). CDR3 size: 16 residues. The V gene lost 5 bases and the J gene lost 0 bases, with 15 bases spanning the gap. CDR1 is SGHTA, CDR2 FQGNSA, per germline. The CDR3 bases are TGTGCCAGCAGCCCTCTCCGACGGGGGAGCACAGATACGCAGTATTTT. Encoded protein: CASSPLRRGSTDTQYF.

The DNA for the CDR3 is TGCGCCAGCAGCCGTACAGGGGGCTCAAAGTTCTTC. This translates into CASSRTGGSKFF. The J gene is TRBJ2-1, the V gene TRBV4-3; 9 bases are shared with TRBD1. V gave up 4 bases and J gave up 14 bases; unmatched junction bases: 6. This CDR3 has 12 amino acids. CDR1 is LGHNA and CDR2 is YSLEER in the germline V gene.

The chain recombines TRBV5-1 with TRBJ2-7; 10 bases line up with TRBD1. Trimming removed 7 bases from V and 5 bases from J; junction bases left unmatched: 6. Germline lookup yields CDR1 SGHRS and CDR2 YFSETQ. The CDR3 contains 13 residues. CDR3 region: CASASDRGNEQYF. The CDR3 nucleotides read TGCGCCAGCGCCTCGGACAGGGGGAACGAGCAGTACTTC.

The chain has TRBV29-1 and TRBJ2-1, with 11 positions matching TRBD1. The CDR3 loop spans 14 amino acids. V shed 6 bases and J 1 base; nucleotides not matched to a gene: 2. Germline V gene data show CDR1 as SQVTM and CDR2 as ANQGSEA. The CDR3 loop is CSVRDRGSYNEQFF. The CDR3 DNA reads TGCAGCGTGAGGGACAGGGGGTCCTACAATGAGCAGTTCTTC.

The rearrangement joins TRBV11-2 to TRBJ2-7, with D hard to call. Germline CDR1 SGHAT, CDR2 FQNNGV. The CDR3 has 14 amino acids. The V gene lost 7 bases and the J gene lost 2 bases, with 15 bases spanning the gap. The CDR3 sequence is CASNNLLEPYEQYF. CDR3 nucleotides: TGTGCCAGCAACAACCTACTTGAACCCTACGAGCAGTACTTC. Together with reference TRBV11-2 and TRBJ2-7, the CDR3 gives the full variable domain: EAGVAQSPRYKIIEKRQSVAFWCNPISGHATLYWYQQILGQGPKLLIQFQNNGVVDDSQLPKDRFSAERLKGVDSTLKIQPAKLEDSAVYLCASNNLLEPYEQYFGPGTRLTVT.

The chain combines TRBV5-3 with TRBJ2-7; the D gene is possibly TRBD1 (5 bases). TRBV5-3 is an open reading frame, and its role is uncertain. Deletions cut 3 bases from V and 0 bases from J, with 16 bases between. This CDR3 has 16 amino acids. CDR3 nucleotides: TGTGCCAGAAGCTACTGGGAAGGACATCTCTCCTACGAGCAGTACTTC. Translation gives CARSYWEGHLSYEQYF.

CDR3 in DNA: TGTGCCAGCAGGGAGGGATCGACAGGGGGTCGCGAGCAGTACTTC. Protein: CASREGSTGGREQYF. This chain uses TRBV6-1 with TRBJ2-7, with 9 bases identical to TRBD1. CDR1 MNHNS and CDR2 SASEGT come from the germline V gene. With 6 bases clipped from V and 6 bases from J, the junction kept 12 bases outside the gene matches. The CDR3 contains 15 residues.

CDR3 amino acids: CASWTSGTSSYNEQFF. CDR3 bases: TGTGCCAGCTGGACTAGCGGGACCAGCTCCTACAATGAGCAGTTCTTC. This rearrangement joins TRBV9 to TRBJ2-1; 12 nucleotides agree with TRBD2. CDR1 and CDR2 from the germline V gene are SGDLS and YYNGEE. This CDR3 contains 16 residues. The junction had 5 bases not matched to a gene; V was cut back by 7 bases and J by 0 bases.

V gene TRBV11-2 combines with J gene TRBJ1-5; D gene ambiguous. Looked up from germline, CDR1 is SGHAT and CDR2 is FQNNGV. This CDR3 region has 13 residues. V lost 3 bases to trimming and J lost 4 bases, with 7 bases between them. The CDR3 DNA reads as TGTGCCAGCAGCTTTTCTTATAATCAGCCCCAGCATTTT. Amino acid sequence: CASSFSYNQPQHF.

This rearrangement joins TRBV4-3 to TRBJ2-2; TRBD2 might be the D (5 bases). Trimming took 0 bases from V and 7 from J, leaving 12 bases between them. Germline V gene data show CDR1 as LGHNA and CDR2 as YSLEER. This CDR3 spans 15 amino acids. CDR3 in DNA: TGCGCCAGCAGCCAAGATGGACTCTTTAACGGGGAGCTGTTTTTT. Its translation: CASSQDGLFNGELFF.

The CDR3 spells CAWSGNRVPSGANVLTF. The CDR3 coding sequence is TGTGCCTGGAGTGGAAACAGGGTCCCCTCTGGGGCCAACGTCCTGACTTTC. This sequence joins TRBV30 and TRBJ2-6, with D maybe TRBD1 (6 bases). This CDR3 contains 17 residues. V lost 1 base and J 0 bases, leaving 13 bases between the germline ends. Germline V gives CDR1 GTSNPN, CDR2 SVGIG (reference sequence).

V usage is TRBV5-5 and J usage is TRBJ1-5; D remains ambiguous. V lost 1 base and J lost 5, with 7 bases in between. CDR1 and CDR2 (germline): SGHKS, YYEKEE (reference sequence). This CDR3 contains 13 residues. CDR3: CASSLTVDQPQHF. DNA for the CDR3: TGTGCCAGCAGCTTGACAGTGGATCAGCCCCAGCATTTT.

This clone was recorded once. The rearrangement uses TRBV2 and TRBJ2-1; 7 bases map to TRBD1. V shed 2 bases, J shed 0 bases, and the junction held 13 bases outside the gene matches. The CDR3 loop spans 19 amino acids. The germline CDR1 and CDR2 sequences are SNHLY and FYNNEI. The CDR3 spells CASSEPADRRLSSYNEQFF. Here the CDR3 DNA reads TGTGCCAGCAGTGAACCGGCGGACAGGCGATTAAGCTCCTACAATGAGCAGTTCTTC.

This clone occurred once. The chain links TRBV6-1 to TRBJ1-5; 9 bases are shared with TRBD1. J lost 3 bases, V lost 0 bases, and 6 bases had no gene match. CDR3 length: 17 residues. Germline CDR1 MNHNS, CDR2 SASEGT. CDR3 region: CASSEAPGTGINQPQHF. In DNA, the CDR3 is TGTGCCAGCAGTGAAGCACCCGGGACAGGGATCAATCAGCCCCAGCATTTT.

This clone has just one count. The chain is built from TRBV18 and TRBJ2-7; D may correspond to TRBD1 or TRBD2 (5 bases each). Germline lookup yields CDR1 KGHSH and CDR2 LQKENI. The CDR3 totals 14 residues. The germline V and J ends were trimmed by 2 bases and 4 bases, with 12 bases remaining between them. Written as DNA, the CDR3 is TGTGCCAGCTCACCAGGGGGAAAGGGATACGAGCAGTACTTC. Its translation: CASSPGGKGYEQYF.